The 24 T cell receptor beta chains reported below all come from one sample, sequenced in a study of T cells in Graves' hyperthyroidism and ophthalmopathy. Researchers took RNA transcripts and amplified the TCR beta CDR3 regions from them. A first-round RT-PCR of the TCR CDR3 used the HTBI primer set. TCRdb reanalysed the multiplex PCR reads using MiXCR and keeps one entry per CDR3 protein. Among hundreds of thousands of distinct CDR3 sequences listed, approximately 40% were seen once. Sequencing was carried out using blood. The receptor source for this set is a man between 18 and 29 years old with Graves' hyperthyroidism.

This chain links TRBV9 with TRBJ1-1; possible D gene TRBD1, 6 bases. V lost 2 bases and J 7 bases, leaving 12 bases between the germline ends. Germline-derived CDR1 and CDR2 are SGDLS and YYNGEE. The CDR3 loop spans 13 amino acids. The CDR3 protein is CASSVRGAGEAFF. The CDR3 DNA reads as TGTGCCAGCAGCGTTAGGGGGGCAGGTGAAGCTTTCTTT.

The chain is built from TRBV7-2 and TRBJ1-1, with a possible D match to TRBD1 (6 bases). The V gene's germline CDR1 is SGHTA and CDR2 FQGNSA. This CDR3 is 17 amino acids long. Deletions cut 4 bases from V and 0 bases from J, with 18 bases between. The CDR3 sequence is CASSSGGTRFMNTEAFF. CDR3 sequence (DNA): TGTGCCAGCAGCTCGGGAGGGACAAGGTTCATGAACACTGAAGCTTTCTTT.

On this clonotype: One end of the junction does not line up with germline, which may come from a read error. The rearrangement links TRBV7-8 to TRBJ2-5; D unresolved. The CDR3 is 14 amino acids. CDR1 and CDR2 (germline): SGHVS, FQNEAQ. In nucleotides, the CDR3 is TGCGCCAGCAGCCAAGACGGCGGAGAAGAGACCCAGTACTTC. Amino acid sequence: CASSQDGGEETQYF.

The chain uses TRBV7-9 and TRBJ1-3; perhaps TRBD1 as D (6 bases). The CDR3 covers 17 residues. With 1 base removed from V and 3 bases from J, the gap between germline ends came to 16 bases. The V gene's germline CDR1 is SEHNR and CDR2 FQNEAQ (reference sequence). The CDR3 region is CASSLVGGSFYGNTIYF. CDR3 DNA: TGTGCCAGCAGCTTAGTAGGGGGATCTTTCTATGGAAACACCATATATTTT.

Turning to this clonotype: Sequence at one end of the junction differs from germline and may be a read error. The V and J genes are TRBV11-2 and TRBJ2-2; maybe TRBD2 (6 bases). CDR1 is SGHAT, CDR2 FQNNGV, per germline. The CDR3 sequence is 17 residues long. DNA of the CDR3: TGTGCCAGCAGCTACGCTCTCGCGGGGCTAGTGGCCGGGGAACTGTTTTTT. Translating it yields CASSYALAGLVAGELFF.

The chain employs TRBV2 and TRBJ2-1, with D hard to call. Between the trimmed V and J ends, which lost 7 bases and 6 bases, there was a span of 13 bases. The germline V gene encodes CDR1 SNHLY and CDR2 FYNNEI. The CDR3 loop spans 13 amino acids. Written as DNA, the CDR3 is TGTGCCAGCACATTACCGGAGCTCAATGAGCAGTTCTTC. This sequence encodes CASTLPELNEQFF.

This chain joins TRBV2 and TRBJ1-3; weak D call: TRBD1 (5 bases). The CDR3 runs to 12 residues. The ends were cut back, 8 bases at V and 7 bases at J, with 12 bases in the middle. CDR1 is SNHLY and CDR2 is FYNNEI in the germline V gene. For the CDR3, the DNA is TGTGCCAGCTTGCCGGGGACGAACACCATATATTTT. It codes for CASLPGTNTIYF.

The rearrangement links TRBV9 to TRBJ1-1, with D maybe TRBD1 (5 bases). Germline V gene lookup returns CDR1 SGDLS and CDR2 YYNGEE. The V end was cut by 4 bases, the J end by 1 base, with 14 bases between. The CDR3 has 15 residues. DNA for the CDR3: TGTGCCAGCAGCCTCGAGGGGCTATCGAACACTGAAGCTTTCTTT. Residues: CASSLEGLSNTEAFF.

The chain employs TRBV7-2 and TRBJ1-1; D ambiguous. From germline, CDR1 is SGHTA and CDR2 FQGNSA. The CDR3 spans 13 residues. Trimming removed 5 bases at V and 3 bases at J, with 10 bases between. DNA of the CDR3: TGTGCCAGCAGCGCAAGCGAACACACTGAAGCTTTCTTT. Encoded protein: CASSASEHTEAFF.

This clonotype was counted at least ten times. The CDR3 sequence is CSVLFQGDNEKLFF. CDR3 nucleotides: TGCAGCGTACTGTTCCAGGGGGACAATGAAAAACTGTTTTTT. The chain is built from TRBV29-1 and TRBJ1-4; 7 bases map to TRBD1. Losses at the gene ends were 6 bases for V and 5 bases for J; bases not matched to a gene: 9. Germline-derived CDR1 and CDR2 are SQVTM and ANQGSEA. CDR3 length equals 14 residues.

This chain joins TRBV15 and TRBJ2-2; 9 bases map to TRBD2. With 0 bases clipped from V and 3 bases from J, the junction kept 5 bases outside the gene matches. CDR3 length: 17 residues. Germline values: CDR1 LNHNV, CDR2 YYDKDF (reference sequence). Here the CDR3 DNA reads TGTGCCACCAGCAGAGATCGGTGGACTAGCGACACCGGGGAGCTGTTTTTT. Translating it yields CATSRDRWTSDTGELFF. The full variable domain, completed using reference TRBV15 and TRBJ2-2, is DAMVIQNPRYQVTQFGKPVTLSCSQTLNHNVMYWYQQKSSQAPKLLFHYYDKDFNNEADTPDNFQSRRPNTSFCFLDIRSPGLGDTAMYLCATSRDRWTSDTGELFFGEGSRLTVL.

This chain links TRBV12-3 or TRBV12-4 with TRBJ2-7; TRBD1 matches 8 bases. V shed 5 bases, J shed 6 bases, and the junction held 6 bases outside the gene matches. The CDR3 has 13 amino acids. CDR3: CASSRQGYSEQYF. As DNA, the CDR3 is TGTGCCAGCAGTCGACAGGGGTATAGCGAGCAGTACTTC.

This clonotype was seen ten or more times. The chain couples TRBV20-1 to TRBJ1-1; D is unclear. Per germline, CDR1 DFQATT and CDR2 SNEGSKA (reference sequence). Trimming pared 6 bases from V and 4 bases from J, leaving 12 bases between. There are 12 residues in the CDR3. As DNA, the CDR3 is TGCAGTGCCGGCGCGGGGAGCACTGAAGCTTTCTTT. Encoded protein: CSAGAGSTEAFF.

At least ten counts were recorded for this clonotype. The rearrangement links TRBV19 to TRBJ1-5; D is possibly TRBD1 (5 bases). The CDR3 has 15 residues. Trimming took off 5 bases at V and 6 bases at J, with 17 bases between the two ends. Germline CDR1 is LNHDA and CDR2 is SQIVND (reference sequence). The CDR3 region is CASSPWTLPSQPQHF. CDR3 DNA sequence: TGTGCCAGTAGTCCTTGGACACTTCCTAGTCAGCCCCAGCATTTT.

The genes are TRBV19 and TRBJ2-7; 10 positions match TRBD1. The ends lost 5 bases at V and 5 bases at J; junction bases unmatched: 6. The CDR3 covers 14 residues. In germline, CDR1 is LNHDA, CDR2 SQIVND (reference sequence). The CDR3 sequence is CASSPAGTGDEQYF. The CDR3 DNA sequence: TGTGCCAGTAGTCCCGCCGGGACAGGGGACGAGCAGTACTTC.

The V and J genes are TRBV5-4 and TRBJ1-3; no clear D gene. The germline V gene encodes CDR1 SGHNT and CDR2 YYREEE (reference sequence). V gave up 5 bases and J gave up 5 bases, with 8 bases separating them. This CDR3 contains 12 residues. The CDR3: CASRSQRNTIYF. The CDR3 region has the DNA TGTGCCAGCAGATCTCAGCGAAACACCATATATTTT.

V usage is TRBV7-2 and J usage is TRBJ1-1; D is unresolved. The CDR3 spans 14 residues. Germline CDR1 SGHTA, CDR2 FQGNSA. Trimming removed 5 bases from V and 4 bases from J, with 14 bases in between. For the CDR3, the DNA is TGTGCCAGCAGCCCCTCCAGTCATTTCACTGAAGCTTTCTTT. Protein: CASSPSSHFTEAFF.

The chain links TRBV11-2 to TRBJ2-2; D gene uncertain. The CDR3 consists of 14 residues. With 8 bases removed from V and 7 bases from J, the gap between germline ends came to 17 bases. In germline, CDR1 is SGHAT, CDR2 FQNNGV. CDR3 region: CASGILSTLGELFF. The CDR3 region has the DNA TGTGCCAGCGGAATACTGTCCACCCTCGGGGAGCTGTTTTTT.

This clonotype was counted between two and nine times. The chain is built from TRBV3-1 and TRBJ2-5; tentative D call: TRBD2 (6 bases). This CDR3 region has 15 residues. Germline V gene sequence: CDR1 LGHDT, CDR2 YNNKEL (reference sequence). Trimming took 1 base from V and 4 from J, leaving 13 bases between them. The CDR3 nucleotides are TGTGCCAGCAGCCAAGCCCTTAGCGGAGGAGAGACCCAGTACTTC. Translated: CASSQALSGGETQYF.

The chain joins TRBV29-1 to TRBJ2-2; D ambiguous. V was shortened by 8 bases and J by 9 bases, with 16 bases between the two germline ends. The CDR3 length is 12 residues. The germline V gene has CDR1 SQVTM and CDR2 ANQGSEA. The CDR3: CSISRAGRELFF. In nucleotides, the CDR3 is TGCAGCATCTCCCGGGCTGGGAGGGAGCTGTTTTTT.

This clonotype has a count of ten or more. The chain combines TRBV13 with TRBJ1-5; D not resolved. CDR3 length: 11 amino acids. Per germline, CDR1 PRHDT and CDR2 FYEKMQ (reference sequence). V lost 5 bases, J lost 5 bases, and 4 bases lay in between. The CDR3 sequence is CASSPHQPQHF. The DNA for the CDR3 is TGTGCCAGCAGCCCTCATCAGCCCCAGCATTTT.

On this clonotype itself: A much bigger clone sits one base away, suggesting this may be a read error. The chain links TRBV9 to TRBJ1-1; D gene uncertain. CDR3 length equals 12 residues. The V end was cut by 7 bases, the J end by 7 bases, with 14 bases between. Germline assignment: CDR1 SGDLS and CDR2 YYNGEE. The CDR3 bases are TGTGCCAGCGGCTTCGGGCAGAGTGAAGCTTTCTTT. This sequence encodes CASGFGQSEAFF.

This clonotype has ten or more counts. The gene calls are TRBV7-9 and TRBJ2-7; TRBD1 aligns across 7 bases. V shed 3 bases, J shed 5 bases, and the junction held 4 bases outside the gene matches. Germline CDR1 is SEHNR and CDR2 is FQNEAQ (reference sequence). CDR3 length: 13 amino acids. The CDR3 loop is CASSFVTGNEQYF. The CDR3 DNA sequence: TGTGCCAGCAGCTTCGTGACAGGGAACGAGCAGTACTTC.

This clonotype has only a few counts. The chain employs TRBV7-8 and TRBJ1-2, with D possibly being TRBD1 (6 bases). The germline gives CDR1 SGHVS, CDR2 FQNEAQ. The CDR3 extends over 16 amino acids. With 1 base removed from V and 5 bases from J, the gap between germline ends came to 17 bases. The CDR3 is CASSLGYGGWRYGYTF. CDR3 sequence (DNA): TGTGCCAGCAGCTTAGGGTACGGGGGCTGGAGATATGGCTACACCTTC.